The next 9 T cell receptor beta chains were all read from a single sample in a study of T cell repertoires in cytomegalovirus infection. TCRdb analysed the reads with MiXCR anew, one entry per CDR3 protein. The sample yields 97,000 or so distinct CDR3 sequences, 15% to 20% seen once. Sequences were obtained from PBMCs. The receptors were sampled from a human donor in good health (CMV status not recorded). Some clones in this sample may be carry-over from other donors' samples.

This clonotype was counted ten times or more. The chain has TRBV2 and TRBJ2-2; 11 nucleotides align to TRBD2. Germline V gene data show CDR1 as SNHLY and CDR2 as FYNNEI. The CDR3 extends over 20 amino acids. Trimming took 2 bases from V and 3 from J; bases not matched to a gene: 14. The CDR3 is CASSEWLGIAGGRDTGELFF. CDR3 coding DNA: TGTGCCAGCAGTGAATGGCTTGGGATAGCGGGGGGGCGAGACACCGGGGAGCTGTTTTTT.

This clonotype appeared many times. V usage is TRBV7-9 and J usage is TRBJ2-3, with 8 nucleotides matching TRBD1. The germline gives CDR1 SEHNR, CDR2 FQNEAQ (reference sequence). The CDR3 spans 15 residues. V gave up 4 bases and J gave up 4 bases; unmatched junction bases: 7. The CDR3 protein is CASSSPGQAADTQYF. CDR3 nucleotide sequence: TGTGCCAGCAGCTCCCCGGGACAGGCAGCAGATACGCAGTATTTT.

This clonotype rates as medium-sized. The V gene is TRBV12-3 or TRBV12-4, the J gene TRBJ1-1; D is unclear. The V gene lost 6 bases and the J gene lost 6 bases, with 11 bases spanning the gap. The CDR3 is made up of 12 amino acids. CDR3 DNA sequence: TGTGCCAGCAGGACGCGGCTCCCTGAAGCTTTCTTT. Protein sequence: CASRTRLPEAFF.

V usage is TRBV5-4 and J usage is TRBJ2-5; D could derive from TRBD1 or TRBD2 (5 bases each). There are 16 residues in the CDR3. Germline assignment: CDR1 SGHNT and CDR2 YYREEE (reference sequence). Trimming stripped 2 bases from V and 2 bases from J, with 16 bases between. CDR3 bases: TGTGCCAGCAGCTTAGACAGCGGAGCAGGACAAGAGACCCAGTACTTC. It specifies CASSLDSGAGQETQYF.

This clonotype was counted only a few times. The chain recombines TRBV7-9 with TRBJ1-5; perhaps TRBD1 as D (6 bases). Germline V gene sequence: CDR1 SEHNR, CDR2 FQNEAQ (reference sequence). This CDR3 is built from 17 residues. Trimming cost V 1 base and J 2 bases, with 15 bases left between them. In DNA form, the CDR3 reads TGTGCCAGCAGCTTAGAGGGGGGCTTCGAGGGCAATCAGCCCCAGCATTTT. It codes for CASSLEGGFEGNQPQHF.

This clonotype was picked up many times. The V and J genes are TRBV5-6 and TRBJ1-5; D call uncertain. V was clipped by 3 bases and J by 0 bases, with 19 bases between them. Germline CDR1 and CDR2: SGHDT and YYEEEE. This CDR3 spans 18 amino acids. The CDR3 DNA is TGTGCCAGCAGCTCTTCCCGGAACCGTGGAGTTAGCAATCAGCCCCAGCATTTT. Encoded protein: CASSSSRNRGVSNQPQHF.

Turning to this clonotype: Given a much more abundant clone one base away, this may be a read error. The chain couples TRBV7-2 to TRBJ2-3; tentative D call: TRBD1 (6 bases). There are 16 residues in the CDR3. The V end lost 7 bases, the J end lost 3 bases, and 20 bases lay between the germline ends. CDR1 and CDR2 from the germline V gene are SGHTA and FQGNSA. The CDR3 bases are TGTGCCAGCACCTCCAGAAGGACAGCGAGGACAGATACGCAGTATTTT. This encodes CASTSRRTARTDTQYF. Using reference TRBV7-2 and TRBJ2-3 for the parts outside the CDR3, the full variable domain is GAGVSQSPSNKVTEKGKDVELRCDPISGHTALYWYRQSLGQGLEFLIYFQGNSAPDKSGLPSDRFSAERTGGSVSTLTIQRTQQEDSAVYLCASTSRRTARTDTQYFGPGTRLTVL.

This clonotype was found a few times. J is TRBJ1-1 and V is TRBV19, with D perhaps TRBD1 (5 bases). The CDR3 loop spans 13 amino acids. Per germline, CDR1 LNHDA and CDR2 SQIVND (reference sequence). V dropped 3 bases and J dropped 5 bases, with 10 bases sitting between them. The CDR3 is CASSMEGTTEAFF. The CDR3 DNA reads TGTGCCAGTAGTATGGAGGGGACGACTGAAGCTTTCTTT.

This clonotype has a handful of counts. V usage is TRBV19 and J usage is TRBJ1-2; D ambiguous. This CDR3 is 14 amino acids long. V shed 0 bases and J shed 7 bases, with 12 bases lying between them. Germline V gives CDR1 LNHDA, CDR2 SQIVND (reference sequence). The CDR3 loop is CASSIDHKGRGYTF. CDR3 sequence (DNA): TGTGCCAGTAGTATAGATCATAAAGGACGTGGCTACACCTTC.